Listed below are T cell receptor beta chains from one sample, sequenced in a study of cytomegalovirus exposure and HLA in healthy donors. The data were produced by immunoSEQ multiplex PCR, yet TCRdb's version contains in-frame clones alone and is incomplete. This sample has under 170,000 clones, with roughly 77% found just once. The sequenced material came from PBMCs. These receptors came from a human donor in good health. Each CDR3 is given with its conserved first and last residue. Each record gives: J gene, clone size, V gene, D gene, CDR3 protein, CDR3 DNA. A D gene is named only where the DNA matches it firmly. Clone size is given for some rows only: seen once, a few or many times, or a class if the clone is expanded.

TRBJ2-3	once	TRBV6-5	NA	CASRASGADTDTQYF	TGTGCCAGCAGAGCTTCCGGAGCCGACACAGATACGCAGTATTTT
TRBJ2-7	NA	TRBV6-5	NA	CASSRGSYEQYF	TGTGCCAGCAGCCGAGGGTCCTACGAGCAGTACTTC
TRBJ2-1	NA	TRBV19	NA	CASSIQSSSYNEQFF	TGTGCCAGTAGTATACAATCGAGCTCCTACAATGAGCAGTTCTTC
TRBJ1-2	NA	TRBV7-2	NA	CASSPTYGYTF	TGTGCCAGCAGCCCTACTTATGGCTACACCTTC
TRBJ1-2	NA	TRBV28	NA	CASSLWDNTYGYTF	TGTGCCAGCAGTTTATGGGACAACACGTATGGCTACACCTTC
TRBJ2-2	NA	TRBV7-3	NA	CASSPQNRNTGELFF	TGTGCCAGCAGCCCACAAAACCGGAACACCGGGGAGCTGTTTTTT
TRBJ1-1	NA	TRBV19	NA	CASMRTENTEAFF	TGTGCCAGTATGCGGACAGAGAACACTGAAGCTTTCTTT
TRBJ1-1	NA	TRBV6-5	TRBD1	CASRRGQGVSEAFF	TGTGCCAGCAGGAGAGGACAGGGGGTCTCTGAAGCTTTCTTT
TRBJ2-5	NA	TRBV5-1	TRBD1	CASSSDPTGGAVETQYF	TGCGCCAGCAGCTCCGACCCGACAGGGGGCGCTGTCGAGACCCAGTACTTC
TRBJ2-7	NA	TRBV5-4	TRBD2	CASSGGLAGNYEQYF	TGTGCCAGCAGCGGAGGACTAGCGGGAAACTACGAGCAGTACTTC
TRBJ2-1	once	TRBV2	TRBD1	CASRNTGTGGANEQFF	TGTGCCAGCAGGAACACCGGGACAGGGGGTGCAAATGAGCAGTTCTTC
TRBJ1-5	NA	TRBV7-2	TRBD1	CASSLKTGVEPQHF	TGTGCCAGCAGCTTAAAGACAGGGGTAGAGCCCCAGCATTTT
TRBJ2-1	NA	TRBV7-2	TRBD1	CASSLGTGGRNEQFF	TGTGCCAGCAGCTTAGGAACAGGGGGCCGAAATGAGCAGTTCTTC
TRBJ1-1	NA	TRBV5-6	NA	CASSFDRNTEAFF	TGTGCCAGCAGCTTCGACAGGAACACTGAAGCTTTCTTT
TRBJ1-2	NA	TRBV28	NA	CASGYGGYTF	TGTGCCTCGGGGTACGGGGGCTACACCTTC
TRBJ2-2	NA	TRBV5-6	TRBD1	CASSTGQGATGELFF	TGTGCCAGCAGCACGGGACAGGGGGCAACCGGGGAGCTGTTTTTT
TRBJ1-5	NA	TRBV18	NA	CASSPPGGVGEPQHF	TGTGCCAGCTCACCACCAGGAGGGGTGGGTGAGCCCCAGCATTTT
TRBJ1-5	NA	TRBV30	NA	CAWSWAVGQPQHF	TGTGCCTGGAGTTGGGCAGTCGGTCAGCCCCAGCATTTT
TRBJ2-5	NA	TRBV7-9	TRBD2	CASSLVPGGQRETQYF	TGTGCCAGCAGCTTAGTCCCGGGGGGGCAGAGGGAGACCCAGTACTTC
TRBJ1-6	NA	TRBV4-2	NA	CASSQDMSGLGSPLHF	TGTGCCAGCAGCCAAGATATGAGCGGGTTAGGTTCACCCCTCCACTTT
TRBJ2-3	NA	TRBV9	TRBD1	CASSPGTVNTDTQYF	TGTGCCAGCAGCCCCGGGACAGTAAACACAGATACGCAGTATTTT
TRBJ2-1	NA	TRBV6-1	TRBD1	CASSDRGQVDSEQFF	TGTGCCAGCAGTGACCGGGGACAGGTGGATAGTGAGCAGTTCTTC
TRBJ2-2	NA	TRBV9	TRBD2	CASSVVPQTAGGPWMNTGELFF	TGTGCCAGCAGCGTAGTTCCCCAGACAGCGGGAGGGCCCTGGATGAACACCGGGGAGCTGTTTTTT
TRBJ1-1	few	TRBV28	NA	CASSSGANTEAFF	TGTGCCAGCAGTTCAGGGGCGAACACTGAAGCTTTCTTT
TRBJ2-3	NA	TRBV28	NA	CASSFRLVTDTQYF	TGTGCCAGCAGCTTTAGACTAGTTACAGATACGCAGTATTTT
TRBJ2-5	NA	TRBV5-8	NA	CASSPRFVTEETQYF	TGTGCCAGCAGCCCCCGATTTGTGACAGAAGAGACCCAGTACTTC
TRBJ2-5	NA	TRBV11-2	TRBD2	CASSLDQDLAGETQYF	TGTGCCAGCAGCTTAGATCAGGATCTAGCGGGGGAGACCCAGTACTTC
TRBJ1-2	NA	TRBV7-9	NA	CASSLVGHLGGYTF	TGTGCCAGCAGCTTAGTTGGCCACCTGGGCGGCTACACCTTC
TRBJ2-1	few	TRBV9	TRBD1	CASSSGGHEQFF	TGTGCCAGCAGCTCAGGGGGCCATGAGCAGTTCTTC
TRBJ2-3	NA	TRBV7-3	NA	CASSLVDSTDTQYF	TGTGCCAGCAGCTTAGTAGATAGCACAGATACGCAGTATTTT
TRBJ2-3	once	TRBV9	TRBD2	CASSPRPRIFDGGRALSADTQYF	TGTGCCAGCAGCCCCCGTCCTCGAATTTTTGACGGGGGGAGGGCCCTCAGTGCAGATACGCAGTATTTT
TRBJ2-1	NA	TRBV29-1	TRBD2	CSGTSGSGYNEQFF	TGCAGCGGGACTAGCGGGAGTGGGTACAATGAGCAGTTCTTC
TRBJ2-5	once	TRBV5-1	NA	CASSSASSGQAPLQETQYF	TGCGCCAGCAGCTCCGCCAGTAGCGGACAGGCCCCCTTACAAGAGACCCAGTACTTC